This T cell receptor beta chain was sequenced for a study of T cell responses to AZD1222 COVID-19 vaccine. The V and J ends lost 1 base and 9 bases, in that order; junction bases with no gene match: 6. CDR1 LGHNT and CDR2 FRNRAP come from the germline V gene. This CDR3 contains 14 residues. This clone has only a few counts. The data were produced by immunoSEQ multiplex PCR, yet TCRdb's version contains in-frame clones alone and is incomplete. The data show 100,000 or so clones, approximately 86% seen once. This TCR was sampled from an adult in good health. The starting material was peripheral blood, obtained on day 0 of AZD1222 vaccination. The J gene is TRBJ2-1, the V gene TRBV12-5, with 7 bases matching TRBD2. CDR3 DNA: TGTGCTAGTGGTTTGGGGACTAGGAGGGTTGAGCAGTTCTTC. Translated, it gives CASGLGTRRVEQFF.